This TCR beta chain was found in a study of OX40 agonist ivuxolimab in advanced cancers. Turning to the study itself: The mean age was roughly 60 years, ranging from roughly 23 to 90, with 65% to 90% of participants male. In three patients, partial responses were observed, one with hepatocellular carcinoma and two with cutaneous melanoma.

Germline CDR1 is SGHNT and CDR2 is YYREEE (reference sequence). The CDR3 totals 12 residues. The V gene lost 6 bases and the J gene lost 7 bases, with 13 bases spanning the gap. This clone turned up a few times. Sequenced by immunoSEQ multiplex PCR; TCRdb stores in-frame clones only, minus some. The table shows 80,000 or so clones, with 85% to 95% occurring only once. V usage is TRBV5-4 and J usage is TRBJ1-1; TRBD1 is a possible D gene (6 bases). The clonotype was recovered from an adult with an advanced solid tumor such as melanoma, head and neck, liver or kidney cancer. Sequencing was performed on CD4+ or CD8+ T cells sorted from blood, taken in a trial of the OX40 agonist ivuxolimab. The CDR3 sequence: CASIGAGDEAFF. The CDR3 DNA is TGTGCCAGCATTGGGGCAGGGGATGAAGCTTTCTTT.